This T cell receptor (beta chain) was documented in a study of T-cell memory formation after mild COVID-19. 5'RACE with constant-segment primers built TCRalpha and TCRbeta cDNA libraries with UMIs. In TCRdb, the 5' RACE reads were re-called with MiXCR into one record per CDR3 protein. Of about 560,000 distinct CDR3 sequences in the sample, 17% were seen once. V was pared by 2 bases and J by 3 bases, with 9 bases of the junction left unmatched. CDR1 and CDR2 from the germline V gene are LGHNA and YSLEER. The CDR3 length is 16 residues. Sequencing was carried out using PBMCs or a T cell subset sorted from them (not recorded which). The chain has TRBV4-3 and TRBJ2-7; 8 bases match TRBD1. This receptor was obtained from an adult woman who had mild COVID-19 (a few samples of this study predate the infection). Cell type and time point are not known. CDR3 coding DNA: TGCGCCAGCAGCCAAAGCCGGGACAGGAGATACTACGAGCAGTACTTC. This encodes CASSQSRDRRYYEQYF.